The clone carrying this TCR beta chain was detected a few times. Its antigen is unknown. Regarding time point: neoterminal ileum biopsy at postoperative endoscopy, about 6 months after surgery. The germline gives CDR1 MNHEY, CDR2 SMNVEV (reference sequence). The CDR3 contains 11 residues. Some clones are missing from TCRdb's copy, which holds only in-frame ones; the method was immunoSEQ multiplex PCR. The data show about 3,900 clones, about three quarters seen once. The data derive from a study of T cell repertoires in ileal Crohn's disease. Background on the study: At postoperative colonoscopy, neoterminal ileum biopsies were taken as M6. Whole-study findings and limits: All patients with clonality above 26.8% had endoscopic recurrence.

The receptor's source is an adult with Crohn's disease. Sequenced sample: ileal tissue. This chain links TRBV27 with TRBJ2-7; TRBD1 might be the D (6 bases). CDR3: CATGISYEQYF. CDR3 bases: TGTGCTACAGGGATCTCCTACGAGCAGTACTTC.